The rows below give T cell receptor beta chains drawn from one sample of a study of T cell repertoires in cytomegalovirus infection. No antigens are known for them. From the reads, TCRdb called clonotypes with MiXCR, one entry per CDR3 protein. Among about 920,000 distinct CDR3 sequences listed, roughly a third were seen once. The sequencing here drew on cultured CD8+ T cells from PBMCs, taken from culture after CMV antigen stimulation. The receptor source for this set is a human donor in good health (CMV status not recorded). Some clones in this sample may be carry-over from other donors' samples. CDR3s include the opening cysteine and the closing phenylalanine or tryptophan. Fields, in order: D gene, V gene, J gene, clone size, CDR3 protein, CDR3 DNA. A D gene is named only where the DNA matches it firmly. Some rows have no size entry. The others give once, few or many, or a class for an expanded clone.

>NA|TRBV12-3/TRBV12-4|TRBJ1-1|NA
CASTRDTEMTEAFF
TGTGCCAGCACCCGGGACACCGAAATGACTGAAGCTTTCTTT
>NA|TRBV12-3/TRBV12-4|TRBJ1-2|NA
CASSLMSGAPIYGYTF
TGTGCCAGCAGTCTCATGTCGGGGGCACCTATCTATGGCTACACCTTC
>TRBD2|TRBV11-3|TRBJ2-1|NA
CASSPHLAGGYNEQFF
TGTGCCAGCAGCCCACACTTGGCGGGGGGGTACAATGAGCAGTTCTTC
>TRBD1|TRBV7-8|TRBJ2-5|many
CASSSHLGQGAETQYF
TGTGCCAGCAGCTCTCACCTGGGACAGGGGGCTGAGACCCAGTACTTC
>NA|TRBV18|TRBJ2-1|few
CASSPNGGEQFF
TGTGCCAGCTCACCAAACGGAGGTGAGCAGTTCTTC
>NA|TRBV7-6|TRBJ2-3|few
CASSLGSPTDTQYF
TGTGCCAGCAGCCTGGGGAGCCCTACAGATACGCAGTATTTT
>TRBD1|TRBV9|TRBJ1-6|few
CASSVSGQGSPLHF
TGTGCCAGCAGCGTCTCGGGACAGGGGTCACCCCTCCACTTT
>NA|TRBV4-2|TRBJ1-1|many
CASSLPGLYYPVTEAFF
TGTGCCAGCAGCCTACCGGGACTCTACTACCCCGTGACTGAAGCTTTCTTT
>NA|TRBV27|TRBJ1-6|NA
CASSLPSENSPLHF
TGTGCCAGCAGTTTACCGTCGGAGAATTCACCCCTCCACTTT
>TRBD1|TRBV27|TRBJ1-2|few
CASRQSGTGYGYTF
TGTGCCAGCAGGCAATCCGGGACAGGGTATGGCTACACCTTC
>NA|TRBV9|TRBJ2-3|few
CASSGADADTQYF
TGTGCCAGCAGCGGAGCAGACGCAGATACGCAGTATTTT
>TRBD2|TRBV23-1|TRBJ2-5|NA
CASSQSKPSGGAGETQYF
TGCGCCAGCAGTCAATCGAAACCTAGCGGGGGGGCCGGGGAGACCCAGTACTTC
>NA|TRBV7-8|TRBJ2-1|many
CASSPVPEQFF
TGTGCCAGCAGCCCGGTCCCCGAGCAGTTCTTC
>NA|TRBV7-9|TRBJ1-1|few
CASRRVTTEAFF
TGTGCCAGCAGACGGGTGACCACGGAGGCTTTCTTT
>TRBD1|TRBV10-3|TRBJ1-2|NA
CAISGARDRDFDGYTF
TGTGCCATCAGTGGGGCCCGGGACAGGGATTTTGACGGCTACACCTTC
>NA|TRBV19|TRBJ2-7|NA
CASSIDPTVKLSYEQYF
TGTGCCAGTAGTATAGACCCGACAGTTAAATTGTCCTACGAGCAGTACTTC
>NA|TRBV7-9|TRBJ2-7|few
CASSGQTSTFEGYF
TGTGCCAGCAGCGGACAGACCTCCACCTTCGAGGGGTACTTC
>NA|TRBV6-1|TRBJ2-7|few
CASLRVYEQYF
TGTGCCAGTCTAAGGGTTTACGAGCAGTACTTC
>TRBD1|TRBV27|TRBJ1-2|few
CASHGMTGEDYGYTF
TGTGCCAGCCACGGGATGACAGGGGAGGACTATGGCTACACCTTC
>NA|TRBV7-6|TRBJ1-3|many
CASSLDGSGNTIYF
TGTGCCAGCAGCTTAGACGGCTCTGGAAACACCATATATTTT
>NA|TRBV20-1|TRBJ1-5|NA
CSATPPGTVFDQPQHF
TGCAGTGCAACCCCTCCTGGGACGGTTTTCGATCAGCCCCAGCATTTT
>NA|TRBV14|TRBJ2-3|NA
CASSQERDRITDTQYF
TGTGCCAGCAGCCAAGAGAGAGACAGAATCACAGATACGCAGTATTTT
>NA|TRBV12-3/TRBV12-4|TRBJ1-6|few
CASRTESSYNSPLHF
TGTGCCAGCAGAACGGAAAGCTCCTATAATTCACCCCTCCACTTT
>TRBD2|TRBV6-8|TRBJ2-3|NA
CASSYLGVAGSTDTQYF
TGTGCCAGCAGTTACCTCGGGGTAGCGGGGAGTACAGATACGCAGTATTTT
>NA|TRBV5-6|TRBJ1-2|NA
CASSLEAGRLANYGYTF
TGTGCCAGCAGCTTGGAAGCGGGGCGTCTCGCGAACTATGGCTACACCTTC
>TRBD1|TRBV27|TRBJ2-5|few
CASSRGPGQRQETQYF
TGTGCCAGCAGTCGTGGACCGGGACAGAGACAAGAGACCCAGTACTTC
>NA|TRBV14|TRBJ2-5|once
CASSHPTPNPETQYF
TGTGCCAGCAGCCACCCGACTCCTAATCCAGAGACCCAGTACTTC
>TRBD1|TRBV19|TRBJ1-1|NA
CASLQGTDNTEAFF
TGTGCCAGTCTCCAAGGGACAGATAACACTGAAGCTTTCTTT
>TRBD1|TRBV5-5|TRBJ2-2|once
CASSTRDRERNTGELLF
TGTGCCAGCAGCACACGGGACAGGGAGAGGAACACCGGGGAGCTGCTTTTT
>NA|TRBV7-3|TRBJ1-2|many
CARSLRVDYGYTF
TGTGCCAGGTCGCTGAGGGTGGACTATGGCTACACCTTC
>NA|TRBV4-1|TRBJ1-6|NA
CASSSDPNSPLHF
TGCGCCAGCAGCTCCGATCCTAATTCACCCCTCCACTTT
>NA|TRBV7-9|TRBJ1-2|NA
CASGSGVAYGYTF
TGTGCCAGCGGGAGCGGAGTTGCCTATGGCTACACCTTC
>TRBD1|TRBV6-5|TRBJ1-2|NA
CASRGDSFYGYTF
TGTGCCAGCAGGGGGGACAGCTTCTATGGCTACACCTTC
>NA|TRBV6-2/TRBV6-3|TRBJ1-1|few
CASSYGPGTAEAFF
TGTGCCAGCAGTTACGGCCCGGGGACGGCTGAAGCTTTCTTT
>TRBD1|TRBV6-1|TRBJ2-7|NA
CASSDGQGLLYEQYF
TGTGCCAGCAGTGACGGACAGGGGCTCCTCTACGAGCAGTACTTC
>NA|TRBV2|TRBJ2-1|few
CASITRREGNNEQFF
TGTGCCAGCATTACCCGGAGGGAAGGCAACAATGAGCAGTTCTTC
>TRBD2|TRBV6-6|TRBJ2-5|few
CASSYSYTSGGAILETQYF
TGTGCCAGCAGTTACTCCTACACTAGCGGGGGGGCCATCCTTGAGACCCAGTACTTC
>NA|TRBV27|TRBJ2-1|few
CASTPWGTYNEQFF
TGTGCCAGCACCCCGTGGGGGACCTACAATGAGCAGTTCTTC
>TRBD1|TRBV7-6|TRBJ2-1|few
CASSFSDRGLREQFF
TGTGCCAGCAGCTTCTCGGACAGGGGGCTTAGGGAGCAGTTCTTC
>NA|TRBV27|TRBJ1-4|NA
CASSLLGAKEKLFF
TGTGCCAGCAGTTTATTGGGGGCGAAGGAAAAACTGTTTTTT
>TRBD1|TRBV7-6|TRBJ1-4|few
CASRDRGLDEKLFF
TGTGCCAGCAGGGACAGGGGTTTGGACGAAAAACTGTTTTTT
>NA|TRBV11-2|TRBJ1-6|few
CASSLGEDTYNSPLHF
TGTGCCAGCAGCTTAGGGGAGGACACCTATAATTCACCCCTCCACTTT
>TRBD2|TRBV19|TRBJ2-1|NA
CASIGGATYNEQFF
TGTGCCAGTATCGGGGGGGCCACCTACAATGAGCAGTTCTTC
>TRBD2|TRBV6-2/TRBV6-3|TRBJ2-5|few
CASSYAFLAGEETQYF
TGTGCCAGCAGTTACGCCTTTCTAGCGGGAGAAGAGACCCAGTACTTC
>NA|TRBV6-5|TRBJ1-4|many
CASSYGSETGLFF
TGTGCCAGCAGTTACGGCTCCGAGACGGGACTGTTTTTT
>NA|TRBV6-5|TRBJ2-1|NA
CASSNVRGPYNEQFF
TGTGCCAGCAGTAATGTCCGGGGTCCTTACAATGAGCAGTTCTTC
>NA|TRBV5-6|TRBJ2-2|many
CASSLADTGELFF
TGTGCCAGCAGCTTAGCTGACACCGGGGAGCTGTTTTTT
>NA|TRBV6-1|TRBJ1-5|NA
CASSKYGQNEYDYSNQPQHF
TGTGCCAGCAGTAAATACGGACAGAACGAATACGATTATAGCAATCAGCCCCAGCATTTT
>TRBD1|TRBV29-1|TRBJ1-1|few
CSVKTGEYTEAFF
TGCAGCGTAAAGACAGGGGAGTACACTGAAGCTTTCTTT
>NA|TRBV7-6|TRBJ1-1|NA
CASSVDGGEAFF
TGTGCCAGCAGTGTTGATGGAGGGGAAGCTTTCTTT
>TRBD1|TRBV6-6|TRBJ2-5|NA
CASSGITGTGGRETQYF
TGTGCCAGCAGTGGCATTACCGGGACAGGGGGCAGGGAGACCCAGTACTTC
>NA|TRBV20-1|TRBJ2-1|NA
CSARDTISNEQFF
TGCAGTGCCCGGGACACCATATCCAATGAGCAGTTCTTC
>NA|TRBV19|TRBJ1-1|NA
CASSIEGPTEAFF
TGTGCCAGTAGTATAGAGGGTCCCACTGAAGCTTTCTTT
>TRBD2|TRBV6-5|TRBJ2-3|few
CASSYRTSGVSDTQYF
TGTGCCAGCAGTTACAGGACTAGCGGGGTATCAGATACGCAGTATTTT
>NA|TRBV7-9|TRBJ1-5|many
CASSLGGAGLQPQHF
TGTGCCAGCAGCTTAGGTGGTGCAGGTCTTCAGCCCCAGCATTTT
>TRBD2|TRBV6-1|TRBJ2-1|few
CASWGLALRGQFF
TGTGCCAGCTGGGGACTAGCCCTCCGGGGGCAGTTCTTC
>TRBD2|TRBV5-1|TRBJ2-1|NA
CASSLDASGGANNEQFF
TGCGCCAGCAGCTTGGACGCTAGCGGGGGAGCGAACAATGAGCAGTTCTTC
>NA|TRBV29-1|TRBJ1-1|NA
CSVWSDGNTEAFF
TGCAGCGTTTGGAGCGATGGGAACACTGAAGCTTTCTTT